A single sample is the source of the 25 T cell receptor beta chains below, sequenced in a study of blood T cell repertoires in COVID-19. Some clones are missing from TCRdb's copy, which holds only in-frame ones; the method was immunoSEQ multiplex PCR. The data show roughly 330,000 clones, with roughly 90% seen just once and 5% to 7.5% held by the top ten. Sequencing was done on a sample of peripheral blood. These receptors were collected from a man in his late teens or twenties who had recovered from COVID-19.

This sequence joins TRBV5-1 and TRBJ2-7; D is uncertain. This CDR3 spans 12 amino acids. CDR1 and CDR2 from the germline V gene are SGHRS and YFSETQ. Trimming removed 7 bases from V and 0 bases from J, with 8 bases in between. The CDR3 loop is CASYGSSYEQYF. CDR3 DNA sequence: TGCGCCAGCTACGGTAGCTCCTACGAGCAGTACTTC. The full variable domain, its missing parts supplied by reference TRBV5-1 and TRBJ2-7, is KAGVTQTPRYLIKTRGQQVTLSCSPISGHRSVSWYQQTPGQGLQFLFEYFSETQRNKGNFPGRFSGRQFSNSRSEMNVSTLELGDSALYLCASYGSSYEQYFGPGTRLTVT.

The CDR3 protein is CASRRPAGNTIYF. Here the CDR3 DNA reads TGTGCCAGCCGAAGGCCCGCGGGCAACACCATATATTTT. This chain uses TRBV6-5 with TRBJ1-3; D is undetermined. The germline CDR1 and CDR2 sequences are MNHEY and SVGAGI. V was trimmed by 8 bases and J by 7 bases, leaving 15 bases between them. The CDR3 is made up of 13 amino acids.

Points on this clone: The sample contains more than one DNA sequence encoding this CDR3. The CDR3 coding sequence is TGTGCCAGCTCACCAGGGACAGCTTATAGCAATCAGCCCCAGCATTTT. As protein: CASSPGTAYSNQPQHF. This chain uses TRBV18 with TRBJ1-5; 7 bases are a match to TRBD1. The CDR3 extends over 16 amino acids. V gave up 2 bases and J gave up 0 bases; unmatched junction bases: 4. Looked up from germline, CDR1 is KGHSH and CDR2 is LQKENI.

The chain links TRBV3-1 (or the pseudogene TRBV3-2) to TRBJ2-7, with D perhaps TRBD2 (5 bases). This CDR3 is 14 amino acids long. Germline V lookup: CDR1 LGHDT, CDR2 YNNKEL (reference sequence). V was shortened by 1 base and J by 5 bases, with 12 bases between the two germline ends. The CDR3 DNA reads as TGTGCCAGCAGCCAAGGTAGAGGGTTTAACGAGCAGTACTTC. Protein product: CASSQGRGFNEQYF.

This clone was seen once. The chain links TRBV19 to TRBJ1-5; 7 bases agree with TRBD1. CDR3 length: 18 amino acids. The germline CDR1 and CDR2 sequences are LNHDA and SQIVND (reference sequence). Trimming removed 3 bases from V and 0 bases from J; junction bases left unmatched: 11. The CDR3 is CASSIDQGGSYSNQPQHF. In DNA form, the CDR3 reads TGTGCCAGTAGTATTGACCAGGGGGGATCGTATAGCAATCAGCCCCAGCATTTT.

The chain couples TRBV6-5 to TRBJ2-7, with D possibly matching TRBD2 (7 bases). The length of the CDR3 is 12 residues. Germline values: CDR1 MNHEY, CDR2 SVGAGI. Between the trimmed V and J ends, which lost 8 bases and 0 bases, there was a span of 8 bases. In DNA, the CDR3 is TGTGCCAGCGGGGGGGCCTCCTACGAGCAGTACTTC. Amino acids: CASGGASYEQYF.

J is TRBJ2-7 and V is TRBV18, with D possibly TRBD1 on 6 matching bases. CDR1 and CDR2 (germline): KGHSH, LQKENI. The CDR3 runs to 13 residues. Trimming took off 4 bases at V and 5 bases at J, with 12 bases between the two ends. CDR3 DNA sequence: TGTGCCAGCTCACGACAGGACAGCGACGAGCAGTACTTC. Translating gives CASSRQDSDEQYF.

V gene TRBV9 combines with J gene TRBJ2-5; D may be TRBD1 (5 bases). The CDR3 totals 17 residues. Looked up from germline, CDR1 is SGDLS and CDR2 is YYNGEE. The ends were cut back, 0 bases at V and 0 bases at J, with 15 bases in the middle. This CDR3 reads CASSVALGQGYQETQYF. As DNA, the CDR3 is TGTGCCAGCAGCGTAGCACTGGGGCAGGGTTACCAAGAGACCCAGTACTTC.

The chain employs TRBV10-3 and TRBJ2-7; weak D call: TRBD2 (7 bases). Trimming took 3 bases from V and 2 from J, leaving 11 bases between them. Germline assignment: CDR1 ENHRY and CDR2 SYGVKD. The CDR3 covers 14 residues. In DNA form, the CDR3 reads TGTGCCATCAGTGACAAGGGGGGGACCTACGAGCAGTACTTC. This encodes CAISDKGGTYEQYF.

This clone was picked up one time. J is TRBJ1-3 and V is TRBV4-3, with D possibly being TRBD1 (5 bases). The germline V gene encodes CDR1 LGHNA and CDR2 YSLEER. The CDR3 contains 17 residues. V was pared by 1 base and J by 0 bases, with 13 bases between. The chain's CDR3 is CASSQGQGTLSGNTIYF. The CDR3, as DNA: TGCGCCAGCAGCCAAGGTCAGGGAACCCTCTCTGGAAACACCATATATTTT.

The rearrangement joins TRBV5-8 to TRBJ1-2; D possibly corresponds to TRBD1 (6 bases). CDR3 length: 16 residues. The germline V gene encodes CDR1 SGHTS and CDR2 YDEGEE. V was pared by 5 bases and J by 0 bases, with 17 bases between. The CDR3 coding sequence is TGTGCCAGCAGTTCCCTCGGGGACATAGCTAACTATGGCTACACCTTC. Amino acids: CASSSLGDIANYGYTF. The entire variable domain, with the rest obtained from reference TRBV5-8 and TRBJ1-2, is as follows: EAGVTQSPTHLIKTRGQQATLRCSPISGHTSVYWYQQALGLGLQFLLWYDEGEERNRGNFPPRFSGRQFPNYSSELNVNALELEDSALYLCASSSLGDIANYGYTFGSGTRLTVV.

The rearrangement uses TRBV6-1 and TRBJ1-4; no clear D gene. Trimming left V 4 bases short and J 0 bases short, with 18 bases between. From germline, CDR1 is MNHNS and CDR2 SASEGT. This CDR3 is built from 18 residues. The CDR3 DNA reads TGTGCCAGCAGTGCCTTTCGCCCGGGAATCGCAACTAATGAAAAACTGTTTTTT. It is translated as CASSAFRPGIATNEKLFF.

This clone showed up just a few times. The chain has TRBV6-5 and TRBJ2-3; 8 nucleotides align to TRBD1. The ends lost 0 bases at V and 1 base at J; junction bases unmatched: 3. The CDR3 covers 16 residues. Germline CDR1 reads MNHEY; CDR2 reads SVGAGI. The CDR3 region is CASSYSPGQGTDTQYF. CDR3 nucleotide sequence: TGTGCCAGCAGTTACTCGCCGGGACAGGGCACAGATACGCAGTATTTT.

This rearrangement joins TRBV6-2 or TRBV6-3 to TRBJ1-2; D call uncertain. Between the trimmed V and J ends, which lost 5 bases and 8 bases, there was a span of 15 bases. CDR1 is MNHEY, CDR2 SVGEGT, per germline. There are 13 residues in the CDR3. The CDR3 loop reads CASSPLAGRGYTF. The CDR3 DNA is TGTGCCAGCAGTCCCTTGGCGGGGAGGGGCTACACCTTC.

The V gene is TRBV27, the J gene TRBJ2-2, with TRBD1 matching 7 bases. The V and J ends lost 3 bases and 1 base, in that order; junction bases with no gene match: 2. Germline lookup yields CDR1 MNHEY and CDR2 SMNVEV (reference sequence). The CDR3 is 15 residues long. The CDR3 bases are TGTGCCAGCAGTTTGAGACAGGGGAACACCGGGGAGCTGTTTTTT. Residues: CASSLRQGNTGELFF.

The rearrangement links TRBV10-2 to TRBJ2-7; 10 bases match TRBD2. The CDR3 runs to 16 residues. J gave up 5 bases and V 2 bases, and 9 bases lay outside the gene matches. CDR1 WSHSY and CDR2 SAAADI come from the germline V gene. DNA for the CDR3: TGCGCCAGCAGTGAGACCGGGACTAGCGCGGACCACGAGCAGTACTTC. Amino acid sequence: CASSETGTSADHEQYF.

V and J are TRBV4-1 and TRBJ2-5; 8 bases map to TRBD2. The length of the CDR3 is 17 residues. Trimming removed 0 bases from V and 5 bases from J; junction bases left unmatched: 11. Germline CDR1 reads MGHRA; CDR2 reads YSYEKL. CDR3 DNA: TGCGCCAGCAGCCAAGAGAATGGCGGGGGGCGTTGGGAGACCCAGTACTTC. Translating gives CASSQENGGGRWETQYF.

The chain recombines TRBV6-2 or TRBV6-3 with TRBJ2-5; 7 nucleotides match TRBD2. The CDR3 totals 18 residues. Germline V CDR1 and CDR2: MNHEY, SVGEGT. V lost 5 bases, J lost 5 bases, and 20 bases stayed unmatched. The CDR3 here is CASSPRFGGGPKDETQYF. Written as DNA, the CDR3 is TGTGCCAGCAGTCCACGCTTTGGCGGGGGACCCAAAGATGAGACCCAGTACTTC.

The V and J genes are TRBV6-5 and TRBJ2-7; 9 positions agree with TRBD1. CDR1 is MNHEY and CDR2 is SVGAGI in the germline V gene. Trimming cost V 4 bases and J 3 bases; bases outside gene matches: 10. The CDR3 is made up of 16 amino acids. CDR3 sequence reads: CASSFRDRAPFYEQYF. The CDR3 region has the DNA TGTGCCAGCAGTTTCCGGGACAGGGCTCCCTTCTACGAGCAGTACTTC.

Here the CDR3 DNA reads TGCAGTGCTAGTACAGGGGGCGCATGGTCCCAGTACTTC. This encodes CSASTGGAWSQYF. The chain uses TRBV20-1 and TRBJ2-5; 9 bases fit TRBD1. CDR1 is DFQATT and CDR2 is SNEGSKA in the germline V gene (reference sequence). The CDR3 extends over 13 amino acids. J gave up 9 bases and V 3 bases, and 8 bases lay outside the gene matches.

CDR3 in DNA: TGTGCCAGCAGTCGCGCTGAGAGGTATGGCTACACCTTC. Encoded protein: CASSRAERYGYTF. V is TRBV12-3 or TRBV12-4 and J is TRBJ1-2; unclear D gene. The V end was cut by 5 bases, the J end by 5 bases, with 12 bases between. This CDR3 has 13 residues.

This clone has just one count. V and J are TRBV19 and TRBJ2-7; TRBD1 matches at 9 bases. Germline-derived CDR1 and CDR2 are LNHDA and SQIVND (reference sequence). J gave up 4 bases and V 5 bases, and 6 bases lay outside the gene matches. This CDR3 has 14 amino acids. CDR3 protein: CASSPGQGKYEQYF. The CDR3 coding sequence is TGTGCCAGTAGTCCCGGACAGGGGAAATACGAGCAGTACTTC.

This clone was seen a single time. The chain joins TRBV11-2 to TRBJ2-7, with TRBD1 identical over 7 bases. The germline CDR1 and CDR2 sequences are SGHAT and FQNNGV. The length of the CDR3 is 14 residues. The trim removed 2 bases at V and 2 bases at J, leaving 3 bases unmatched. CDR3 DNA sequence: TGTGCCAGCAGCTTAAGCCAGGGGGCCTACGAGCAGTACTTC. Protein product: CASSLSQGAYEQYF. Full variable domain (rest looked up from reference TRBV11-2 and TRBJ2-7): EAGVAQSPRYKIIEKRQSVAFWCNPISGHATLYWYQQILGQGPKLLIQFQNNGVVDDSQLPKDRFSAERLKGVDSTLKIQPAKLEDSAVYLCASSLSQGAYEQYFGPGTRLTVT.

J is TRBJ2-1 and V is TRBV27, with TRBD2 as a possible D gene (7 bases). Germline assignment: CDR1 MNHEY and CDR2 SMNVEV (reference sequence). V dropped 3 bases and J dropped 9 bases, with 24 bases sitting between them. There are 17 residues in the CDR3. In nucleotides, the CDR3 is TGTGCCAGCAGTTTTCTCCAAAGGGGGGGGATAACTAGTGAGCAGTTCTTC. Translation gives CASSFLQRGGITSEQFF.

The V gene is TRBV6-5, the J gene TRBJ2-1; 7 positions match TRBD1. Germline-derived CDR1 and CDR2 are MNHEY and SVGAGI. CDR3 length: 16 residues. V lost 0 bases and J lost 0; bases outside the gene matches: 2. CDR3 protein: CASSYSGQPSYNEQFF. The CDR3 DNA is TGTGCCAGCAGTTACTCGGGACAGCCCTCCTACAATGAGCAGTTCTTC.